This TCR beta chain came from a study of T cells after yellow fever vaccination. Study background: Researchers used SMART-Seq v4 Ultra Low Input to prepare fractions that had low cell numbers.

Study-wide results and caveats: Subsequent booster samples again held most clones from primary vaccination (96% CD4, 85% to 90% CD8). Some clonotypes were seen in both the CD4 and the CD8 compartments. These made up a small share and likely arose from convergent recombination.

At least ten counts were recorded for this clonotype. Its antigen is still unknown. The CDR3 length is 13 residues. Trimming took off 3 bases at V and 4 bases at J, with 10 bases between the two ends. The germline gives CDR1 SGHTA, CDR2 FQGNSA. UMIs and a universal primer site were added when TCR cDNA was made by 5'RACE template switching. A single record per CDR3 protein comes from TCRdb applying MiXCR to the 5' RACE reads. This sample yields around 600,000 distinct CDR3 sequences, of which about 12% are seen a single time; more than 13% belongs to the top ten. The sequence came from a man younger than 40 who received the YFV17D yellow fever vaccine. This material consisted of PBMCs, taken on the day of the yellow fever booster vaccination. This sequence joins TRBV7-2 and TRBJ2-7; D unclear. The DNA for the CDR3 is TGTGCCAGCAGCTTGGGTCTCGGGTACGAGCAGTACTTC. Its translation: CASSLGLGYEQYF.